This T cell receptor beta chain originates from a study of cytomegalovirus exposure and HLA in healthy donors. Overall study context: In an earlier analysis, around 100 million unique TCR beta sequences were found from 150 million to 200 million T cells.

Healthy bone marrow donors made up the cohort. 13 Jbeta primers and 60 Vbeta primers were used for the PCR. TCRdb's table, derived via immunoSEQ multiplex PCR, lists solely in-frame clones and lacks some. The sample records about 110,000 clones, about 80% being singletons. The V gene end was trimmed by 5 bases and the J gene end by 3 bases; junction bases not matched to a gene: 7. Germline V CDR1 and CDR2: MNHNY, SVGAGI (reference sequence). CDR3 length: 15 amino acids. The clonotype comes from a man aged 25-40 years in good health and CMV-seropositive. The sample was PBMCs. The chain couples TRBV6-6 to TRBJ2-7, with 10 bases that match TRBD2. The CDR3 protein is CASSGRLAGDYEQYF. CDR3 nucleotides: TGTGCCAGCAGTGGTCGACTAGCGGGTGACTACGAGCAGTACTTC.